The rows below give T cell receptor beta chains drawn from one sample of a study of PD-1 blockade in classical Hodgkin lymphoma. This table comes from immunoSEQ multiplex PCR, and its TCRdb copy is limited to in-frame clones, with some not included. The sample contains around 57,000 clones, approximately 86% of which appear only once. The source material was peripheral blood mononuclear cells (PBMCs), sampled before the fourth cycle of nivolumab. These receptors all come from a human donor with classical Hodgkin lymphoma. The CDR3 runs from the conserved cysteine through the conserved F or W. D genes are given only for firm matches. Some rows mark clone size as missing; the rest say once, few, many or name a class of expanded clone.

.	TRBJ1-2	.	TRBV7-2	CASSSLSPDYGYTF	TGTGCCAGCAGCTCTCTTTCTCCCGACTATGGCTACACCTTC
.	TRBJ2-3	once	TRBV27	CASSLVAGAVAQYF	TGTGCCAGCAGTTTGGTGGCGGGGGCCGTTGCGCAGTATTTT
TRBD1	TRBJ2-7	.	TRBV28	CASSSRDSTYEQYF	TGTGCCAGCAGTTCCAGGGACAGTACTTACGAGCAGTACTTC
TRBD2	TRBJ2-2	.	TRBV7-3	CASSLRLAGGSVNTGELFF	TGTGCCAGCAGCTTACGACTAGCGGGAGGGAGTGTAAACACCGGGGAGCTGTTTTTT
TRBD2	TRBJ2-1	.	TRBV7-3	CASSLEHRTSGGERNEQFF	TGTGCCAGCAGCTTAGAACACAGGACTAGCGGGGGGGAAAGGAATGAGCAGTTCTTC
.	TRBJ2-6	.	TRBV7-3	CASSLSSDAGANVLTF	TGTGCCAGCAGCTTAAGTTCGGACGCTGGGGCCAACGTCCTGACTTTC
TRBD1	TRBJ1-2	once	TRBV10-3	CAISESGTGNYGYTF	TGTGCCATCAGTGAGTCGGGGACAGGGAACTATGGCTACACCTTC
TRBD2	TRBJ2-2	.	TRBV27	CASSLDFMTSATEKNTGELFF	TGTGCCAGCAGTTTAGATTTCATGACTAGCGCGACCGAGAAAAACACCGGGGAGCTGTTTTTT
.	TRBJ1-2	.	TRBV7-9	CASSLTPGPSNYGYTF	TGTGCCAGCAGCTTAACTCCGGGACCTTCTAACTATGGCTACACCTTC
TRBD2	TRBJ2-1	.	TRBV27	CASSRRRGGLNEQFF	TGTGCCAGCAGCCGACGACGGGGGGGGTTGAATGAGCAGTTCTTC
.	TRBJ1-4	few	TRBV5-1	CASSLDGALNEKLFF	TGCGCCAGCAGCTTGGACGGGGCACTGAATGAAAAACTGTTTTTT
.	TRBJ1-1	.	TRBV5-4	CASSVDLNTEAFF	TGTGCCAGCAGCGTAGACCTCAACACTGAAGCTTTCTTT
.	TRBJ2-7	once	TRBV15	CATSRGQTYEQYF	TGTGCCACCAGCAGAGGGCAGACCTACGAGCAGTACTTC
TRBD1	TRBJ2-1	.	TRBV27	CASSLQGAYNEQFF	TGTGCCAGCAGTTTACAGGGGGCGTACAATGAGCAGTTCTTC
.	TRBJ1-1	.	TRBV11-2	CASSPRFADTEAFF	TGTGCCAGCAGCCCTAGGTTTGCCGACACTGAAGCTTTCTTT
.	TRBJ2-5	.	TRBV7-7	CASSPARKGRETQYF	TGTGCCAGCAGCCCAGCCAGGAAGGGCCGGGAGACCCAGTACTTC
TRBD1	TRBJ2-3	once	TRBV5-1	CASSFERGRGTDTQYF	TGCGCCAGCAGCTTCGAGAGGGGGCGGGGCACAGATACGCAGTATTTT
.	TRBJ2-1	.	TRBV6-1	CASSELALLSYNEQFF	TGTGCCAGCAGTGAATTGGCACTCCTCTCCTACAATGAGCAGTTCTTC
TRBD2	TRBJ2-2	.	TRBV7-2	CASSLASGVGGELFF	TGTGCCAGCAGCTTGGCTAGCGGGGTAGGCGGGGAGCTGTTTTTT
TRBD1	TRBJ1-3	.	TRBV6-1	CASSERGHTIYF	TGTGCCAGCAGTGAAAGGGGGCACACCATATATTTT
.	TRBJ2-2	.	TRBV7-8	CASSSQKAATGELFF	TGTGCCAGCAGCTCCCAGAAAGCGGCGACCGGGGAGCTGTTTTTT
.	TRBJ2-3	.	TRBV15	CATSRVGAIGTDTQYF	TGTGCCACCAGCAGAGTGGGGGCCATAGGCACAGATACGCAGTATTTT
TRBD2	TRBJ2-1	.	TRBV9	CASSVLGSGGTYNEQFF	TGTGCCAGCAGCGTACTGGGTAGCGGGGGCACCTACAATGAGCAGTTCTTC
TRBD2	TRBJ2-1	.	TRBV7-6	CASSLSGGLAGGLEEQFF	TGTGCCAGCAGCTTAAGCGGTGGACTAGCGGGGGGGCTAGAGGAGCAGTTCTTC
TRBD1	TRBJ2-6	.	TRBV9	CASSVAWGGLDRKSSGANVLTF	TGTGCCAGCAGCGTAGCTTGGGGTGGGTTGGACAGGAAAAGCTCTGGGGCCAACGTCCTGACTTTC
TRBD1	TRBJ1-1	.	TRBV5-1	CASSRGQGAEAFF	TGCGCCAGCAGCCGGGGACAGGGGGCTGAAGCTTTCTTT
TRBD1	TRBJ1-1	.	TRBV27	CASSFRQGNTEAFF	TGTGCCAGCAGTTTCAGACAGGGAAACACTGAAGCTTTCTTT
.	TRBJ2-7	.	TRBV28	CASSLFGFGHEQYF	TGTGCCAGCAGTTTATTTGGTTTCGGCCACGAGCAGTACTTC
.	TRBJ2-1	once	TRBV10-1	CASSEGRWAEQFF	TGCGCCAGCAGTGAGGGACGGTGGGCGGAGCAGTTCTTC
TRBD2	TRBJ2-1	.	TRBV27	CASRTGTSVYNEQFF	TGTGCCAGCAGGACGGGGACTAGCGTGTACAATGAGCAGTTCTTC
.	TRBJ2-3	.	TRBV7-3	CASSDRIETDTQYF	TGTGCCAGCAGCGACCGAATTGAGACAGATACGCAGTATTTT
.	TRBJ1-1	.	TRBV6-5	CASSYSGSRAEAFF	TGTGCCAGCAGTTACTCTGGGTCTCGGGCTGAAGCTTTCTTT
.	TRBJ2-7	.	TRBV28	CASSWLLRTEISYEQYF	TGTGCCAGCAGTTGGCTGCTTCGGACCGAAATCTCCTACGAGCAGTACTTC
.	TRBJ2-7	.	TRBV18	CASSTSQGNEQYF	TGTGCCAGCTCCACTAGCCAGGGTAACGAGCAGTACTTC